This T cell receptor (beta chain) was sequenced for a study of blood T cell repertoires in COVID-19. Study in general: Sources were T cells, B-cell-depleted T cells, or PBMCs; the material itself was cDNA or gDNA.

Authors' processing steps: How many nucleated cells were present was estimated from reference gene primer amplification. The repertoire was sequenced with immunoSEQ multiplex PCR; TCRdb's copy has only in-frame clones and lacks some. The DNA was the basis for D and trimming; V, J and clone size are from that table. Here the sample spans approximately 300,000 clones, approximately 83% being singletons. Patients of the Seattle cohort, enrolled during active infection, were followed longitudinally. V was pared by 1 base and J by 4 bases, with 13 bases between. The germline CDR1 and CDR2 sequences are MNHEY and SVGAGI. CDR3 size: 16 residues.

The genes are TRBV6-5 and TRBJ2-2; D is uncertain. This receptor was obtained from a person aged 65-85 years with COVID-19, enrolled during active disease. The sample comprised peripheral blood. CDR3 region: CASSYFTDPLTGELFF. The CDR3 coding sequence is TGTGCCAGCAGTTACTTTACAGATCCTCTCACCGGGGAGCTGTTTTTT.